This T cell receptor (beta chain) came from a study of shared clonotypes between healthy human individuals. Produced via immunoSEQ multiplex PCR; TCRdb's table is partial and in-frame only. The table has fewer than 2.5 million clones, approximately 94% seen once. Germline assignment: CDR1 SEHNR and CDR2 FQNEAQ (reference sequence). The CDR3 sequence is 14 residues long. Trimming took off 5 bases at V and 8 bases at J, with 15 bases between the two ends. What was sequenced was naive CD4+ T cells from PBMCs. Subset given: CD45RA+ positively selected. The rearrangement joins TRBV7-9 to TRBJ1-4; maybe TRBD1 (5 bases). The clonotype originates from a man in his late teens or twenties in good health. Some clones in this sample may be carry-over from other donors' samples. CDR3 sequence reads: CASSPQGLNEKLFF. DNA of the CDR3: TGTGCCAGCAGCCCCCAGGGTCTGAACGAAAAACTGTTTTTT.